These 21 T cell receptor beta chains were all obtained from the same sample, sequenced in a study of response to subunit inactivated influenza vaccine. TCRdb passed the RT-PCR reads through MiXCR, listing each CDR3 protein once. The table shows approximately 530,000 distinct CDR3 sequences, with approximately 7.2% occurring only once. The source material was PBMCs from blood, sampled less than 30 months after vaccination. All receptors derive from a man in his fifties or sixties who received an inactivated influenza vaccine.

The rearrangement joins TRBV3-1 to TRBJ2-3; D is ambiguous. Germline V CDR1 and CDR2: LGHDT, YNNKEL (reference sequence). The ends were cut back, 3 bases at V and 6 bases at J, with 19 bases in the middle. The CDR3 loop spans 16 amino acids. In DNA form, the CDR3 reads TGTGCCAGCAGCCATTTATCGACTCGTCAAGTCGATACGCAGTATTTT. Its protein is CASSHLSTRQVDTQYF.

This clonotype was seen only a few times. V is TRBV5-1 and J is TRBJ1-1, with 7 nucleotides matching TRBD1. CDR3 size: 15 residues. Looked up from germline, CDR1 is SGHRS and CDR2 is YFSETQ. J was trimmed by 1 base and V by 3 bases; bases with no gene match: 6. CDR3 DNA sequence: TGCGCCAGCAGCTCCATGGGACAGAGGAACACTGAAGCTTTCTTT. It yields the protein CASSSMGQRNTEAFF.

This clonotype was found a few times. V and J are TRBV29-1 and TRBJ2-3, with 15 nucleotides matching TRBD2. V lost 6 bases and J lost 2; bases outside the gene matches: 6. CDR3 length: 16 residues. Germline V CDR1 and CDR2: SQVTM, ANQGSEA. This CDR3 reads CSVPGTSGGHTDTQYF. CDR3 in DNA: TGCAGCGTCCCGGGGACTAGCGGGGGGCACACAGATACGCAGTATTTT.

This clonotype showed up just a few times. V usage is TRBV6-1 and J usage is TRBJ1-6, with TRBD1 matching 9 bases. Germline V lookup: CDR1 MNHNS, CDR2 SASEGT. The CDR3 spans 15 residues. Losses at the gene ends were 3 bases for V and 14 bases for J; bases not matched to a gene: 11. For the CDR3, the DNA is TGTGCCAGCAGTGACGCCGGGACAGGGCCTCAGGCCCTCCACTTT. Translating gives CASSDAGTGPQALHF.

The CDR3 reads CASSSDADYNQPQHF. CDR3 DNA sequence: TGTGCCAGCAGTTCTGATGCGGACTACAATCAGCCCCAGCATTTT. The gene calls are TRBV6-2 or TRBV6-3 and TRBJ1-5; no reliable D call. The CDR3 is 15 residues long. V gave up 4 bases and J gave up 3 bases, with 13 bases separating them. Per germline, CDR1 MNHEY and CDR2 SVGEGT.

V is TRBV5-6 and J is TRBJ2-1; 9 bases map to TRBD2. V trimming: 4 bases; J trimming: 9 bases; junction bases outside the gene matches: 14. The CDR3 is 16 residues long. Germline CDR1 SGHDT, CDR2 YYEEEE. The CDR3 loop is CASSPLAGVSMGEQFF. The CDR3 nucleotides read TGTGCCAGCAGCCCCTTAGCGGGAGTCAGCATGGGTGAGCAGTTCTTC.

The chain joins TRBV18 to TRBJ1-1; 8 bases align to TRBD1. Germline values: CDR1 KGHSH, CDR2 LQKENI. The ends lost 4 bases at V and 5 bases at J; junction bases unmatched: 6. The CDR3 is made up of 14 amino acids. Here the CDR3 DNA reads TGTGCCAGCTCACTATCTACAGGGGGTACTGAAGCTTTCTTT. Amino acids: CASSLSTGGTEAFF.

This clonotype was found many times. V gene TRBV20-1 combines with J gene TRBJ1-1; unclear D gene. V shed 1 base and J shed 6 bases, with 18 bases lying between them. The CDR3 extends over 15 amino acids. Germline CDR1 reads DFQATT; CDR2 reads SNEGSKA (reference sequence). This chain's CDR3 is CSARGDRKGKAEAFF. CDR3 in DNA: TGCAGTGCTAGAGGGGATCGGAAAGGGAAGGCTGAAGCTTTCTTT.

CDR3 sequence: CASSSMGGAQNEQFF. The CDR3 DNA is TGTGCCAGCAGCTCTATGGGGGGGGCCCAAAATGAGCAGTTCTTC. V and J are TRBV7-2 and TRBJ2-1; D is possibly TRBD2 (7 bases). Germline V gene data show CDR1 as SGHTA and CDR2 as FQGNSA. Trimming took 4 bases from V and 7 from J, leaving 17 bases between them. The CDR3 is 15 amino acids.

This clonotype was counted only a few times. The chain carries TRBV29-1 and TRBJ1-1; maybe TRBD1 (5 bases). The CDR3 consists of 13 residues. Trimming took 6 bases from V and 4 from J, leaving 15 bases between them. Germline loops: CDR1 SQVTM, CDR2 ANQGSEA. CDR3 loop: CSVGTGSRTEAFF. CDR3 in DNA: TGCAGCGTGGGGACGGGTTCTCGCACTGAAGCTTTCTTT.

Only a few counts were recorded for this clonotype. The CDR3 nucleotides read TGTGCCAGCAGTCGGCCTGGGACGGGGGGCATGAACACTGAAGCTTTCTTT. It translates to CASSRPGTGGMNTEAFF. The chain links TRBV28 to TRBJ1-1, with D possibly being TRBD1 (6 bases). In germline, CDR1 is MDHEN, CDR2 SYDVKM. The ends were cut back, 5 bases at V and 0 bases at J, with 19 bases in the middle. This CDR3 has 17 amino acids. The full variable domain, in which reference TRBV28 and TRBJ1-1 provide the parts outside the CDR3, is DVKVTQSSRYLVKRTGEKVFLECVQDMDHENMFWYRQDPGLGLRLIYFSYDVKMKEKGDIPEGYSVSREKKERFSLILESASTNQTSMYLCASSRPGTGGMNTEAFFGQGTRLTVV.

This clonotype was seen more than once but under ten times. The chain combines TRBV2 with TRBJ1-1; D unresolved. Looked up from germline, CDR1 is SNHLY and CDR2 is FYNNEI. This CDR3 comprises 12 residues. V was trimmed by 5 bases and J by 3 bases, leaving 7 bases between them. CDR3 nucleotide sequence: TGTGCCAGCAGTAGGACGGACACTGAAGCTTTCTTT. The encoded protein is CASSRTDTEAFF.

This clonotype was counted ten times or more. The chain couples TRBV6-2 or TRBV6-3 to TRBJ2-1; TRBD1 or TRBD2 may be the D gene (5 bases each). Germline V CDR1 and CDR2: MNHEY, SVGEGT. This CDR3 contains 15 residues. The V gene lost 6 bases and the J gene lost 0 bases, with 12 bases spanning the gap. The CDR3 nucleotides read TGTGCCAGCAGAAGTCCGGGGCTCTCCTACAATGAGCAGTTCTTC. This encodes CASRSPGLSYNEQFF.

The chain joins TRBV7-2 to TRBJ2-3; D unclear. Germline V CDR1 and CDR2: SGHTA, FQGNSA. The germline V and J ends were trimmed by 8 bases and 6 bases, with 9 bases remaining between them. The CDR3 contains 11 residues. The CDR3 region is CASGVWDTQYF. CDR3 in DNA: TGTGCCAGCGGGGTGTGGGATACGCAGTATTTT.

Many counts were recorded for this clonotype. J is TRBJ2-1 and V is TRBV20-1; 7 bases agree with TRBD2. Unmatched junction bases numbered 5, after V lost 6 bases and J lost 3 bases. Germline V gives CDR1 DFQATT, CDR2 SNEGSKA (reference sequence). The CDR3 loop spans 13 amino acids. The CDR3 coding sequence is TGCAGTGCCCCGGGACTAAACTACAATGAGCAGTTCTTC. The encoded protein is CSAPGLNYNEQFF.

The chain combines TRBV20-1 with TRBJ2-7, with D unresolved. Trimming took off 5 bases at V and 1 base at J, with 6 bases between the two ends. CDR1 is DFQATT and CDR2 is SNEGSKA in the germline V gene (reference sequence). This CDR3 region has 11 residues. CDR3 sequence: CSAPRSYEQYF. The CDR3 nucleotides are TGCAGTGCTCCCCGGTCCTACGAGCAGTACTTC.

This clonotype was recorded a few times. The chain joins TRBV20-1 to TRBJ2-3; 9 nucleotides match TRBD2. The CDR3 loop spans 13 amino acids. J gave up 8 bases and V 1 base, and 4 bases lay outside the gene matches. Per the germline V gene, CDR1 is DFQATT and CDR2 is SNEGSKA (reference sequence). The CDR3 DNA reads as TGCAGTGCTAGAGGTAGCGGGGGTGGTACGCAGTATTTT. This translates into CSARGSGGGTQYF.

This clonotype was seen more than once but under ten times. The V call is TRBV7-9, the J call TRBJ2-2; a possible D gene is TRBD2 (5 bases). CDR1 is SEHNR, CDR2 FQNEAQ, per germline (reference sequence). The length of the CDR3 is 12 residues. The V end lost 9 bases, the J end lost 6 bases, and 11 bases lay between the germline ends. The CDR3 nucleotides read TGTGCCAGAGAACTAGTTCCCGGGGAGCTGTTTTTT. This sequence encodes CARELVPGELFF. Full variable domain (rest looked up from reference TRBV7-9 and TRBJ2-2): DTGVSQNPRHKITKRGQNVTFRCDPISEHNRLYWYRQTLGQGPEFLTYFQNEAQLEKSRLLSDRFSAERPKGSFSTLEIQRTEQGDSAMYLCARELVPGELFFGEGSRLTVL.

This clonotype was picked up a small number of times. V usage is TRBV20-1 and J usage is TRBJ2-1; D may be TRBD1 (6 bases). The V end was cut by 3 bases, the J end by 7 bases, with 13 bases between. CDR3 length: 13 residues. Germline CDR1 and CDR2: DFQATT and SNEGSKA (reference sequence). The CDR3 nucleotides are TGCAGTGCTAGTCCGGACAGTATGAATGAGCAGTTCTTC. Translated: CSASPDSMNEQFF.

This clonotype was seen more than once but under ten times. The chain employs TRBV7-2 and TRBJ1-4; maybe TRBD1 (5 bases). V lost 1 base, J lost 5 bases, and 11 bases lay in between. This CDR3 has 15 residues. Germline CDR1 reads SGHTA; CDR2 reads FQGNSA. The CDR3 DNA sequence: TGTGCCAGCAGCTTAGTCGGGGGGTTGAATGAAAAACTGTTTTTT. It encodes CASSLVGGLNEKLFF.

This clonotype has only a few counts. The CDR3 loop is CASSPPVLAGGLTSTDTQYF. Here the CDR3 DNA reads TGTGCCAGCAGTCCCCCCGTACTAGCGGGGGGCCTAACTAGCACAGATACGCAGTATTTT. V gene TRBV12-3 or TRBV12-4 combines with J gene TRBJ2-3; 12 positions agree with TRBD2. CDR3 length: 20 amino acids. Trimming removed 5 bases from V and 0 bases from J; junction bases left unmatched: 15.